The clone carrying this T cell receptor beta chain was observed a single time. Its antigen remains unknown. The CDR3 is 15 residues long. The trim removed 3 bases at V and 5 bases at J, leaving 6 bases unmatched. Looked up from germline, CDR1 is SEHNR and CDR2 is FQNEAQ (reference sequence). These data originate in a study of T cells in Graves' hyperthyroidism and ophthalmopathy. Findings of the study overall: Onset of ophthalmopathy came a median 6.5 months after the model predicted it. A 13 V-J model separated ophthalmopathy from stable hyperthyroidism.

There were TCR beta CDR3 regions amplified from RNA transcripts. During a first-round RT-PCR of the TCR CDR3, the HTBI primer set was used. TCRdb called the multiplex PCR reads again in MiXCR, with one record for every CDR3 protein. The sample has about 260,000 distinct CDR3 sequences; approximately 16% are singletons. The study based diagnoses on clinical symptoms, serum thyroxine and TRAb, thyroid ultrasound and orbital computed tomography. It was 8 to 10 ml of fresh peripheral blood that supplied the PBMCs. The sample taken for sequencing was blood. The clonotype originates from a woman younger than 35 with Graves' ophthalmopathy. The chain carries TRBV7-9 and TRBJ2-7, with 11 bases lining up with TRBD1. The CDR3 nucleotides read TGTGCCAGCAGCTTTGGGGACAGGGGGTTCAACGAGCAGTACTTC. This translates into CASSFGDRGFNEQYF.